This TCR beta chain was observed in a study of cytomegalovirus exposure and HLA in healthy donors. The CDR3 length is 13 residues. CDR1 is SGHRS and CDR2 is YFSETQ in the germline V gene. With 0 bases removed from V and 7 bases from J, the gap between germline ends came to 10 bases. The PCR had 60 Vbeta and 13 Jbeta primers. Produced via immunoSEQ multiplex PCR; TCRdb's table is partial and in-frame only. The data show fewer than 150,000 clones, and the top ten clones hold 2%. Source material: PBMCs. The source of this sequence is a woman aged 55-70 years in good health and CMV-seronegative. V and J are TRBV5-1 and TRBJ1-2, with D hard to call. The CDR3 region is CASSLGGLGGYTF. The CDR3 region has the DNA TGCGCCAGCAGCTTGGGAGGTTTAGGTGGCTACACCTTC.